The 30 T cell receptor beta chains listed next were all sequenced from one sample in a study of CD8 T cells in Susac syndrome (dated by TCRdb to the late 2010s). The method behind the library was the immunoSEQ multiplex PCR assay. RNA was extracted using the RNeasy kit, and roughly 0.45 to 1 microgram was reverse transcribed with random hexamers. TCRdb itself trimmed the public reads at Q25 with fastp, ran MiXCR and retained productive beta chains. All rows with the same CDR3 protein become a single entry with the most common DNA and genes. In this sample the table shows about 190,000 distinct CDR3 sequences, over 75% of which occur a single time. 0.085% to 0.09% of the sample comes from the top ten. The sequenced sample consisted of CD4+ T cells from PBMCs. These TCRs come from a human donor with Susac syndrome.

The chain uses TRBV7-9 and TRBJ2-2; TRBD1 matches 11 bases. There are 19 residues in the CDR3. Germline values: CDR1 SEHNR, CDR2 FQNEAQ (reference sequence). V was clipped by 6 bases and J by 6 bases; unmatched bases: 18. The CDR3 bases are TGTGCCAGCAGTCCAAGGACCCGGGACAGGGGGGTTATCGCCGGGGAGCTGTTTTTT. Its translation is CASSPRTRDRGVIAGELFF. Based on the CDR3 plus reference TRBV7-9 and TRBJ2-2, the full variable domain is DTGVSQNPRHKITKRGQNVTFRCDPISEHNRLYWYRQTLGQGPEFLTYFQNEAQLEKSRLLSDRFSAERPKGSFSTLEIQRTEQGDSAMYLCASSPRTRDRGVIAGELFFGEGSRLTVL.

CDR3: CASSPPAAGIGEQYF. DNA of the CDR3: TGTGCCAGCTCACCACCGGCGGCAGGGATCGGGGAGCAGTACTTC. This chain links TRBV18 with TRBJ2-7, with a tentative D call TRBD1 (5 bases). The CDR3 totals 15 residues. V lost 0 bases, J lost 7 bases, and 16 bases lay in between. Germline V gene data show CDR1 as KGHSH and CDR2 as LQKENI.

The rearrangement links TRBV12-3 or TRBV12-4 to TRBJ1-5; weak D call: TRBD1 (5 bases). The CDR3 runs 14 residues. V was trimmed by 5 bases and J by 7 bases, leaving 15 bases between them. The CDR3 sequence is CASSRLEGRQPQHF. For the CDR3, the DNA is TGTGCCAGCAGTCGCCTGGAGGGGCGACAGCCCCAGCATTTT.

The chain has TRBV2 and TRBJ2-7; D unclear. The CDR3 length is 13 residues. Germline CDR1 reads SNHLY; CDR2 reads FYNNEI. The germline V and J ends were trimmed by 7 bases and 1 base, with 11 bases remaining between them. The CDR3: CASTGVSSYEQYF. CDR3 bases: TGTGCCAGCACTGGGGTCAGTTCCTACGAGCAGTACTTC.

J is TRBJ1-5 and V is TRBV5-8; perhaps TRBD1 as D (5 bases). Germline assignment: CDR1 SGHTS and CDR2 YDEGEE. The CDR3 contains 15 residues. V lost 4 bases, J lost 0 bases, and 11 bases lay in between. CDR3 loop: CASSRGTGSNQPQHF. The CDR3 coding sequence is TGTGCCAGCAGCCGAGGGACTGGTAGCAATCAGCCCCAGCATTTT.

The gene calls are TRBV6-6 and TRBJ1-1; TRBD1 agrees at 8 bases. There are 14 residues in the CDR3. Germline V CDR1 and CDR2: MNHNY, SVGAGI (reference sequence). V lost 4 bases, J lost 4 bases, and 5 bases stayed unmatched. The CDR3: CASSSRGLVTEAFF. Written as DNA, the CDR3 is TGTGCCAGCAGTTCCAGGGGGCTAGTCACTGAAGCTTTCTTT.

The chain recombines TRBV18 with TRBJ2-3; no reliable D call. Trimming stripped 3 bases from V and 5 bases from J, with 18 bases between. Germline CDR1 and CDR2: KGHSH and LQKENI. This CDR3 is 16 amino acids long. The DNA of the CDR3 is TGTGCCAGCTCACCTACCCGGACGGAAGCTGGAGATACGCAGTATTTT. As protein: CASSPTRTEAGDTQYF.

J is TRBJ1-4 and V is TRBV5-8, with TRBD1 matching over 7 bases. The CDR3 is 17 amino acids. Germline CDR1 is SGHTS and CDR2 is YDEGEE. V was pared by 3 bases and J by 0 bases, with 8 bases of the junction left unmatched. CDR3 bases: TGTGCCAGCAGCTCGGGACAGCCCCTTTCAACTAATGAAAAACTGTTTTTT. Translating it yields CASSSGQPLSTNEKLFF.

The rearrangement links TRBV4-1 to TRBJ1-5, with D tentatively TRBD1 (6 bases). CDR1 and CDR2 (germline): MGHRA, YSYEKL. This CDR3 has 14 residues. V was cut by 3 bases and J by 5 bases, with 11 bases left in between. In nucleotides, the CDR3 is TGCGCCAGCAGCCAGACAGGCCTTTATCAGCCCCAGCATTTT. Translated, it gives CASSQTGLYQPQHF.

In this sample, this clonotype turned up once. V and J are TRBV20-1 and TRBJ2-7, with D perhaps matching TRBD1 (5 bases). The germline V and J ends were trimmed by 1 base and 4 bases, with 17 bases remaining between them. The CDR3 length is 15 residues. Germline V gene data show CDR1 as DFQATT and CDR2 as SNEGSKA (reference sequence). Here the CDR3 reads CSARGRQSKYYEQYF. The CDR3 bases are TGCAGTGCTAGAGGTCGACAGTCCAAGTATTACGAGCAGTACTTC.

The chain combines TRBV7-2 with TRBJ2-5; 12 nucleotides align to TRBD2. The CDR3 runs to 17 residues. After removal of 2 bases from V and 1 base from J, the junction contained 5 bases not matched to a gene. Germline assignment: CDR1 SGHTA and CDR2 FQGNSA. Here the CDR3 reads CASSLPGLAGLQETQYF. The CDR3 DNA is TGTGCCAGCAGCTTACCGGGACTAGCGGGTCTCCAAGAGACCCAGTACTTC.

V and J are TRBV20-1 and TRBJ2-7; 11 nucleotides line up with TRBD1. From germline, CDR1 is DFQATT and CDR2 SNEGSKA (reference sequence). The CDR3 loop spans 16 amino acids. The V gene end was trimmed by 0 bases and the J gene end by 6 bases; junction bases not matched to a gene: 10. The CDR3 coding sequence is TGCAGTGCTAGAGATCCGGGACAGGGGGATGTGGGCGAGCAGTACTTC. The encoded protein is CSARDPGQGDVGEQYF.

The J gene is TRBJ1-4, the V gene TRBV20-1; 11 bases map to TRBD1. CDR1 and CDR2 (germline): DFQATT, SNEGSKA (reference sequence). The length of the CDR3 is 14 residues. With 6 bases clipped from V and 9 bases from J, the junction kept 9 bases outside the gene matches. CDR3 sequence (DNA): TGCAGTGCGGCCCGAGGGGACAGGGGGAAAAAACTGTTTTTT. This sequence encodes CSAARGDRGKKLFF.

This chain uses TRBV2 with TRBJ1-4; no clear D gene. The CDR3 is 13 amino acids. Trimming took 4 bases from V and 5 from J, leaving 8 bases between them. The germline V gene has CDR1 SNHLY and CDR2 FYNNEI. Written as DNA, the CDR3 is TGTGCCAGCAGTGTGAAACCGAATGAAAAACTGTTTTTT. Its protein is CASSVKPNEKLFF.

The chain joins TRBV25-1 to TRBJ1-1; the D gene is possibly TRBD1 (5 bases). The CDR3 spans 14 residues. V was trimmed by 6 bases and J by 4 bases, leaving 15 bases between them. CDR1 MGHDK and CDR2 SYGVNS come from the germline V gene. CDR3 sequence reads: CASRNDRGPTEAFF. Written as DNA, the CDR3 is TGTGCCAGCAGGAACGACCGGGGACCCACTGAAGCTTTCTTT.

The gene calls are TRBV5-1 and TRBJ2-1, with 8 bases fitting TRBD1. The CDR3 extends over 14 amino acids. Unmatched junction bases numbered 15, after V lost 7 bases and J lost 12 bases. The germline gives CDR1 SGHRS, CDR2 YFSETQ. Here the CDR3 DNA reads TGCGCCAGCCGTCATACACAGGGGGAAGGGGGGCAGTTCTTC. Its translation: CASRHTQGEGGQFF.

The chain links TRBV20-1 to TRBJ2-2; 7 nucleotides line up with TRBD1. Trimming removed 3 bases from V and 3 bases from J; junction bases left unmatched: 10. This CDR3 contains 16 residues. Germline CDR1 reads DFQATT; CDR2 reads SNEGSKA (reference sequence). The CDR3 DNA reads TGCAGTGCTAGGGCACCGGGACAGACGGACACCGGGGAGCTGTTTTTT. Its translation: CSARAPGQTDTGELFF.

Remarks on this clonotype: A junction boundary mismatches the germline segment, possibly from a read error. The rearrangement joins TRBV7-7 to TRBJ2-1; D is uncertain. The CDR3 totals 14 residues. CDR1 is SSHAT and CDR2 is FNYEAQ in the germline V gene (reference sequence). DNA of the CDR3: TGTGCTAGCAGCTTGGAAGGGACCTACAATGAGCAGTTCTTC. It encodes CASSLEGTYNEQFF.

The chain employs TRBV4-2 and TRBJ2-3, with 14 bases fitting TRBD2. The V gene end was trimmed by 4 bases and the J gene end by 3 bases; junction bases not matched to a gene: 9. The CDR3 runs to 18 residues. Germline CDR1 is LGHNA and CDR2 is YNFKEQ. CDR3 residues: CASSRTTGTSGSTDTQYF. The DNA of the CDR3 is TGTGCCAGCAGCCGGACCACGGGGACTAGCGGGAGTACAGATACGCAGTATTTT.

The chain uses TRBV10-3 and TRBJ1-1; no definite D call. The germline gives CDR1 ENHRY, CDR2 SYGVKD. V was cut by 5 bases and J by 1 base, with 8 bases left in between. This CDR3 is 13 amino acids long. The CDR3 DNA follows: TGTGCCATCAGTCTTGAACAGAACACTGAAGCTTTCTTT. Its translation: CAISLEQNTEAFF.

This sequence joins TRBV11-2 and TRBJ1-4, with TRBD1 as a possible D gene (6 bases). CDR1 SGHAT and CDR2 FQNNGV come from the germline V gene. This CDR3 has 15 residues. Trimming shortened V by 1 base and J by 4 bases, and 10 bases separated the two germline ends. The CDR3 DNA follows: TGTGCCAGCAGCTTAGCGGGGGCTAATAATGAAAAACTGTTTTTT. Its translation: CASSLAGANNEKLFF.

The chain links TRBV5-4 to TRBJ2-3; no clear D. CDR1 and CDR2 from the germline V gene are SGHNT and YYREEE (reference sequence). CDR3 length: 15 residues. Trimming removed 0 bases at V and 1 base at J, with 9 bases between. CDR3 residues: CASSLEAVGTDTQYF. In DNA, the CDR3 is TGTGCCAGCAGCTTGGAGGCAGTGGGCACAGATACGCAGTATTTT. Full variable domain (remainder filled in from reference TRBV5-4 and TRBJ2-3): ETGVTQSPTHLIKTRGQQVTLRCSSQSGHNTVSWYQQALGQGPQFIFQYYREEENGRGNFPPRFSGLQFPNYSSELNVNALELDDSALYLCASSLEAVGTDTQYFGPGTRLTVL.

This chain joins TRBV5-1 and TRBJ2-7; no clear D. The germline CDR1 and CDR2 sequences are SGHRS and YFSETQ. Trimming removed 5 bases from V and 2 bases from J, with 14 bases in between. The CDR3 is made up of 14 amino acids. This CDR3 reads CASSSGDTTYEQYF. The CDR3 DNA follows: TGCGCCAGCAGTTCCGGTGACACTACCTACGAGCAGTACTTC. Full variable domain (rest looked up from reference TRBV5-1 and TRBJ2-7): KAGVTQTPRYLIKTRGQQVTLSCSPISGHRSVSWYQQTPGQGLQFLFEYFSETQRNKGNFPGRFSGRQFSNSRSEMNVSTLELGDSALYLCASSSGDTTYEQYFGPGTRLTVT.

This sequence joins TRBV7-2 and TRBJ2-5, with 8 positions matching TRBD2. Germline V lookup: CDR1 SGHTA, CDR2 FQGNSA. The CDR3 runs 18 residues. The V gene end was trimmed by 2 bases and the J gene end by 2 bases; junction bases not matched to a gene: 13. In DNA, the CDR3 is TGTGCCAGCAGCTTATCCACAAGCGGGGGCCCGACTCAAGAGACCCAGTACTTC. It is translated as CASSLSTSGGPTQETQYF.

The CDR3 DNA follows: TGCGCCAGCAGCCAGGCTCCGGGACTAGCAACAGATACGCAGTATTTT. Amino acids: CASSQAPGLATDTQYF. The chain employs TRBV4-1 and TRBJ2-3, with 9 bases identical to TRBD2. CDR1 and CDR2 from the germline V gene are MGHRA and YSYEKL. The CDR3 runs 16 residues. Trimming cost V 3 bases and J 3 bases; bases outside gene matches: 7.

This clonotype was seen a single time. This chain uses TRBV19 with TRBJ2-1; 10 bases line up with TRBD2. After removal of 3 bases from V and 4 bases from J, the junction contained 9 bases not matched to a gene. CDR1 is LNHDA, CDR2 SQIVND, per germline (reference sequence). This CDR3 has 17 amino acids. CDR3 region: CASSMLWSGRGYNEQFF. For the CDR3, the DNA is TGTGCCAGTAGTATGCTCTGGAGCGGGAGGGGTTACAATGAGCAGTTCTTC. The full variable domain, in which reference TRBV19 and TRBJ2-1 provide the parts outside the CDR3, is DGGITQSPKYLFRKEGQNVTLSCEQNLNHDAMYWYRQDPGQGLRLIYYSQIVNDFQKGDIAEGYSVSREKKESFPLTVTSAQKNPTAFYLCASSMLWSGRGYNEQFFGPGTRLTVL.

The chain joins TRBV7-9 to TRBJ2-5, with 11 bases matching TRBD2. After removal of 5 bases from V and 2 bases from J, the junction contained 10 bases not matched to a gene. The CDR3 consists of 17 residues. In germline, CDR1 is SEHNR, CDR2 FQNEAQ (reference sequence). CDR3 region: CASSPGPSGRLQETQYF. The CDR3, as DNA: TGTGCCAGCAGCCCCGGACCTAGCGGGAGGTTACAAGAGACCCAGTACTTC.

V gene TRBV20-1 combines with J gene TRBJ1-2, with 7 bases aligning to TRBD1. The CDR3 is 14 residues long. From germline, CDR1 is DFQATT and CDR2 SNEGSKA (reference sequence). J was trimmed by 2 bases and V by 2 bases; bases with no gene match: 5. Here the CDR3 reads CSARRTGDNYGYTF. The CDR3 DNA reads TGCAGTGCTAGACGAACAGGGGACAACTATGGCTACACCTTC.

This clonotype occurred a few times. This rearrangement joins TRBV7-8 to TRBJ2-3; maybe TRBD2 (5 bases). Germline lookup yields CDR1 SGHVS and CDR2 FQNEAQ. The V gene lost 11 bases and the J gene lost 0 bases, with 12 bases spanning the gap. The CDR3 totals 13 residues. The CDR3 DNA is TGTGCCTCAAGCGGCGCCAGCACAGATACGCAGTATTTT. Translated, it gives CASSGASTDTQYF.

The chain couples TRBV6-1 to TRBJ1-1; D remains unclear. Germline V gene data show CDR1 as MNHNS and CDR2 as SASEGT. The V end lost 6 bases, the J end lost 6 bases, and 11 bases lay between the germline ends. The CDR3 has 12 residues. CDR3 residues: CASSLPGPEAFF. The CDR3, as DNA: TGTGCCAGCAGCCTACCGGGCCCTGAAGCTTTCTTT.